This T cell receptor (beta chain) was captured in a study of blood T cell repertoires in COVID-19. Per the study methods: Amplifying reference gene primers gave estimates of nucleated cell counts. Profiling relied on immunoSEQ multiplex PCR, and the TCRdb table lists in-frame clones only, not all of them. V, J and clone size derive from that table, while D and trimming were established from the DNA sequence. The sample yields 85,000 to 120,000 clones, about four fifths seen once. The count of this clone is one. J was trimmed by 7 bases and V by 9 bases; bases with no gene match: 11. CDR3 length: 14 amino acids. In germline, CDR1 is LGHDT, CDR2 YNNKEL (reference sequence).

Sequenced input: peripheral blood. The chain joins TRBV3-1 (or the pseudogene TRBV3-2) to TRBJ2-7, with TRBD1 matching over 11 bases. The sequence was obtained from a human donor in a cohort sampled during active COVID-19. This CDR3 is CASRGQGDRGEQYF. CDR3 DNA sequence: TGTGCCAGTCGGGGACAGGGGGACCGTGGGGAGCAGTACTTC.